These 21 T cell receptor beta chains came from one sample sequenced in a study of vaccination and CD4 T cells after COVID-19. The antigens of these receptors remain unknown. Treatment defined: approximately nine-day PBMC culture with coronavirus spike peptide pools or control peptides (ViraFEST assay). One should note that the unexposed donor's CD4+ T cells were collected before the COVID-19 pandemic (2011-2018). Oncomine TCR Beta short-read sequencing was applied to DNA from cultured CD4+ T cells. The template was genomic DNA from cultured CD4+ T cells. One entry per CDR3 protein, called by TCRdb with MiXCR from the PCR reads. Of approximately 9,600 distinct CDR3 sequences in the sample, 25% to 30% are singletons; the top ten hold about an eighth. The sample was CD4+ T cells from blood, cultured in vitro. These receptors were taken from a human donor in good health.

The rearrangement uses TRBV15 and TRBJ2-6, with TRBD1 identical over 9 bases. Germline CDR1 reads LNHNV; CDR2 reads YYDKDF (reference sequence). The CDR3 is 16 amino acids. V was pared by 3 bases and J by 0 bases, with 0 bases of the junction left unmatched. CDR3 sequence reads: CATSRTGGSGANVLTF. CDR3 nucleotide sequence: TGTGCCACCAGCAGGACAGGGGGCTCTGGGGCCAACGTCCTGACTTTC.

The chain is built from TRBV20-1 and TRBJ1-3, with a weak D call TRBD1 (5 bases). The V and J ends lost 0 bases and 0 bases respectively, with 12 bases between them. The CDR3 spans 16 residues. Germline CDR1 DFQATT, CDR2 SNEGSKA (reference sequence). The CDR3 sequence is CSAREGAESSGNTIYF. The CDR3 DNA reads as TGCAGTGCTAGAGAAGGGGCTGAGAGCTCTGGAAACACCATATATTTT.

Only a few counts were recorded for this clonotype. The chain couples TRBV7-9 to TRBJ1-1; weak D call: TRBD1 (6 bases). V lost 5 bases to trimming and J lost 0 bases, with 10 bases between them. The germline V gene has CDR1 SEHNR and CDR2 FQNEAQ (reference sequence). This CDR3 contains 14 residues. The CDR3 protein is CASSQGSVNTEAFF. In DNA form, the CDR3 reads TGTGCCAGCAGCCAGGGGAGTGTGAACACTGAAGCTTTCTTT.

The gene calls are TRBV19 and TRBJ2-7; 11 nucleotides agree with TRBD2. Germline values: CDR1 LNHDA, CDR2 SQIVND (reference sequence). Germline trimming cut 4 bases from V and 3 bases from J; bases unmatched to any gene: 8. The CDR3 spans 16 residues. In nucleotides, the CDR3 is TGTGCCAGTAGTAGACAGGGACTAGCGGATCACTACGAGCAGTACTTC. It encodes CASSRQGLADHYEQYF. The variable domain in full, completed from reference TRBV19 and TRBJ2-7, reads DGGITQSPKYLFRKEGQNVTLSCEQNLNHDAMYWYRQDPGQGLRLIYYSQIVNDFQKGDIAEGYSVSREKKESFPLTVTSAQKNPTAFYLCASSRQGLADHYEQYFGPGTRLTVT.

V usage is TRBV10-2 and J usage is TRBJ2-7; D is perhaps TRBD2 (6 bases). The CDR3 consists of 14 residues. Germline CDR1 WSHSY, CDR2 SAAADI. V was trimmed by 6 bases and J by 0 bases, leaving 12 bases between them. The CDR3 is CASRIDGSSYEQYF. The CDR3 coding sequence is TGCGCCAGCAGGATCGACGGGAGCTCCTACGAGCAGTACTTC.

The table lists this clonotype with a few counts. The chain joins TRBV7-6 to TRBJ2-3; 11 bases are a match to TRBD2. With 5 bases clipped from V and 1 base from J, the junction kept 5 bases outside the gene matches. The germline V gene has CDR1 SGHVS and CDR2 FNYEAQ. This CDR3 contains 16 residues. The CDR3, as DNA: TGTGCCAGCAGCCCGGGGACTAGCGGACGCACAGATACGCAGTATTTT. Its translation is CASSPGTSGRTDTQYF. Combining the CDR3 with reference TRBV7-6 and TRBJ2-3 gives the whole variable domain GAGVSQSPRYKVTKRGQDVALRCDPISGHVSLYWYRQALGQGPEFLTYFNYEAQQDKSGLPNDRFSAERPEGSISTLTIQRTEQRDSAMYRCASSPGTSGRTDTQYFGPGTRLTVL.

V and J are TRBV5-1 and TRBJ1-1, with a tentative D call TRBD1 (6 bases). The CDR3 sequence is 14 residues long. Between the trimmed V and J ends, which lost 3 bases and 6 bases, there was a span of 15 bases. Germline CDR1 reads SGHRS; CDR2 reads YFSETQ. The CDR3 bases are TGCGCCAGCAGCTCAACAGGGTCGTTCGCTGAAGCTTTCTTT. This sequence encodes CASSSTGSFAEAFF.

This clonotype rates as medium-sized. The chain couples TRBV6-1 to TRBJ1-5; D remains ambiguous. V was trimmed by 7 bases and J by 2 bases, leaving 6 bases between them. CDR1 is MNHNS, CDR2 SASEGT, per germline. The CDR3 extends over 12 amino acids. The CDR3 DNA reads TGTGCCAGCAAGGCGGGCAATCAGCCCCAGCATTTT. This translates into CASKAGNQPQHF.

Details on this clonotype: It is likely a read error, because the conserved phenylalanine at the end of the CDR3 is missing. The rearrangement uses TRBV11-1 and TRBJ2-3; 8 bases are shared with TRBD2. Germline values: CDR1 SGHAT, CDR2 FQDESV (reference sequence). This CDR3 has 15 amino acids. Trimming removed 7 bases from V and 2 bases from J; junction bases left unmatched: 8. CDR3 sequence reads: CASTGGQGSTDTQYL. The CDR3 DNA reads as TGTGCCAGCACGGGGGGGCAGGGATCCACAGATACGCAGTATCTT.

This clonotype was counted only a few times. The V gene is TRBV7-9, the J gene TRBJ1-6; TRBD1 is a possible D gene (5 bases). Germline assignment: CDR1 SEHNR and CDR2 FQNEAQ (reference sequence). This CDR3 region has 12 residues. V lost 5 bases, J lost 13 bases, and 12 bases lay in between. This chain's CDR3 is CASSQGEGPLHF. The CDR3 coding sequence is TGTGCCAGCAGCCAAGGGGAGGGTCCCCTCCACTTT.

This clonotype was seen a few times. V is TRBV20-1 and J is TRBJ2-7; 9 bases agree with TRBD1. CDR3 length: 18 amino acids. CDR1 DFQATT and CDR2 SNEGSKA come from the germline V gene (reference sequence). Germline trimming cut 4 bases from V and 0 bases from J; bases unmatched to any gene: 16. As DNA, the CDR3 is TGCAGTGCTACAGGACAGGGGTGGAGGCGGGAGAGCTCCTACGAGCAGTACTTC. It is translated as CSATGQGWRRESSYEQYF.

On this clonotype itself: The junction departs from germline at one end; a sequencing error may be responsible. This sequence joins TRBV11-1 and TRBJ1-6; TRBD1 matches at 7 bases. CDR1 and CDR2 from the germline V gene are SGHAT and FQDESV (reference sequence). The CDR3 contains 14 residues. This chain's CDR3 is CASSLQQGNSSLHF. The CDR3 nucleotides are TGTGCCAGCAGCTTGCAACAGGGGAATTCATCCCTCCACTTT.

The chain employs TRBV7-2 and TRBJ1-2; 9 bases are shared with TRBD1. Germline CDR1 reads SGHTA; CDR2 reads FQGNSA. V was clipped by 3 bases and J by 0 bases; unmatched bases: 5. The CDR3 sequence is 16 residues long. The CDR3 spells CASSFTGGRSNYGYTF. The CDR3 nucleotides are TGTGCCAGCAGCTTTACAGGGGGCAGGTCTAACTATGGCTACACCTTC.

The chain recombines TRBV6-1 with TRBJ2-7; 10 bases fit TRBD1. The CDR3 totals 13 residues. Germline lookup yields CDR1 MNHNS and CDR2 SASEGT. J was trimmed by 4 bases and V by 6 bases; bases with no gene match: 3. The CDR3 DNA sequence: TGTGCCAGCAGGGACAGGGGGTGGTACGAGCAGTACTTC. Protein: CASRDRGWYEQYF.

V is TRBV9 and J is TRBJ2-1; 7 bases align to TRBD1. The CDR3 spans 16 residues. Per germline, CDR1 SGDLS and CDR2 YYNGEE. The V segment lost 4 bases and the J segment 5 bases; nucleotides outside the gene matches: 12. In nucleotides, the CDR3 is TGTGCCAGCAGCTCACTAACGGGACAGTTAGACAATGAGCAGTTCTTC. The encoded protein is CASSSLTGQLDNEQFF.

V gene TRBV20-1 combines with J gene TRBJ1-5; D possibly corresponds to TRBD1 (6 bases). The V and J ends lost 7 bases and 5 bases respectively, with 18 bases between them. The CDR3 is 14 residues long. Germline assignment: CDR1 DFQATT and CDR2 SNEGSKA (reference sequence). The CDR3 loop reads CSGNRQEADQPQHF. The CDR3 nucleotides read TGCAGTGGCAATCGACAGGAGGCGGATCAGCCCCAGCATTTT.

This clonotype was recorded a few times. The chain has TRBV5-8 and TRBJ1-1; a possible D gene is TRBD1 (5 bases). The CDR3 covers 14 residues. Germline CDR1 is SGHTS and CDR2 is YDEGEE. Trimming shortened V by 4 bases and J by 5 bases, and 15 bases separated the two germline ends. CDR3 in DNA: TGTGCCAGCAGCCTGGGACGGGGGAGGACTGAAGCTTTCTTT. Translated, it gives CASSLGRGRTEAFF.

This clonotype turned up a few times. The chain's CDR3 is CASSHTSGRETQYF. The DNA of the CDR3 is TGTGCCAGCAGCCATACTAGCGGGAGAGAGACCCAGTACTTC. J is TRBJ2-5 and V is TRBV6-1; 11 bases are shared with TRBD2. The CDR3 runs to 14 residues. V shed 6 bases and J 4 bases; nucleotides not matched to a gene: 4. CDR1 is MNHNS and CDR2 is SASEGT in the germline V gene.

The chain recombines TRBV19 with TRBJ2-7; a possible D gene is TRBD1 (6 bases). This CDR3 has 14 residues. Germline-derived CDR1 and CDR2 are LNHDA and SQIVND (reference sequence). With 7 bases removed from V and 4 bases from J, the gap between germline ends came to 17 bases. CDR3 sequence (DNA): TGTGCCAGTAAATCGGGACACTCCCTTTACGAGCAGTACTTC. The encoded protein is CASKSGHSLYEQYF.

This sequence joins TRBV28 and TRBJ2-1; D is possibly TRBD2 (6 bases). The CDR3 length is 15 residues. CDR1 and CDR2 (germline): MDHEN, SYDVKM. Trimming left V 6 bases short and J 6 bases short, with 18 bases between. The CDR3 protein is CASSGLGGGPNEQFF. The CDR3 DNA reads as TGTGCCAGCAGCGGACTGGGGGGAGGCCCCAATGAGCAGTTCTTC.

This clonotype occurred a few times. J is TRBJ1-1 and V is TRBV20-1, with 7 bases fitting TRBD1. The CDR3 has 14 residues. The germline CDR1 and CDR2 sequences are DFQATT and SNEGSKA (reference sequence). J was trimmed by 1 base and V by 2 bases; bases with no gene match: 4. CDR3 sequence reads: CSARPRQGNTEAFF. The DNA for the CDR3 is TGCAGTGCTAGACCCAGACAGGGGAACACTGAAGCTTTCTTT.